These 27 T cell receptor beta chains were all obtained from the same sample, sequenced in a study of shared clonotypes between healthy human individuals. Profiled with immunoSEQ multiplex PCR; TCRdb holds only in-frame clones, not every one. The sample yields over a million clones, over 95% seen once. Sequenced: naive CD4+ T cells sorted from blood. Subset: CD45RA+ positively selected. Receptors originate from a man under 40 in good health.

The chain combines TRBV7-2 with TRBJ2-7; D is possibly TRBD2 (6 bases). The length of the CDR3 is 14 residues. In germline, CDR1 is SGHTA, CDR2 FQGNSA. V was clipped by 1 base and J by 7 bases, with 14 bases between them. The CDR3 DNA sequence: TGTGCCAGCAGCTTAGGGGGGGTTTATGGAGAGCAGTACTTC. Its translation is CASSLGGVYGEQYF.

J is TRBJ1-5 and V is TRBV6-1; D is unclear. The germline gives CDR1 MNHNS, CDR2 SASEGT. The CDR3 consists of 14 residues. V dropped 8 bases and J dropped 6 bases, with 17 bases sitting between them. The DNA for the CDR3 is TGTGCCAGCCTTCTGAGTGCGGATACTCAGCCCCAGCATTTT. As protein: CASLLSADTQPQHF.

The chain employs TRBV5-1 and TRBJ2-1, with 10 bases identical to TRBD2. The CDR3 is 16 amino acids. The J segment lost 0 bases and the V segment lost 4 bases, leaving 4 bases of the junction unmatched. The germline gives CDR1 SGHRS, CDR2 YFSETQ. The CDR3, as DNA: TGCGCCAGCAGCCCGCTAGCGGGAGTCTCCTACAATGAGCAGTTCTTC. Translation gives CASSPLAGVSYNEQFF.

The V gene is TRBV5-1, the J gene TRBJ2-7; D might be TRBD1 (6 bases). The ends were cut back, 0 bases at V and 5 bases at J, with 12 bases in the middle. Germline V gives CDR1 SGHRS, CDR2 YFSETQ. The CDR3 sequence is 14 residues long. This CDR3 is CASSLGAGDHEQYF. The CDR3, as DNA: TGCGCCAGCAGCTTGGGGGCAGGGGACCACGAGCAGTACTTC.

This chain connects TRBV11-2 to TRBJ1-3; TRBD1 is a possible D gene (5 bases). The germline V gene has CDR1 SGHAT and CDR2 FQNNGV. This CDR3 comprises 18 residues. With 0 bases removed from V and 0 bases from J, the gap between germline ends came to 15 bases. This CDR3 is CASSLDRGRRSSGNTIYF. The CDR3 DNA reads as TGTGCCAGCAGCTTAGATCGGGGACGCAGGAGCTCTGGAAACACCATATATTTT.

This rearrangement joins TRBV11-2 to TRBJ2-1; 11 bases are shared with TRBD2. The germline CDR1 and CDR2 sequences are SGHAT and FQNNGV. This CDR3 has 14 amino acids. With 8 bases clipped from V and 8 bases from J, the junction kept 8 bases outside the gene matches. The DNA for the CDR3 is TGTGCCAGCGGCGTTACTAGCGGGAGCCATGAGCAGTTCTTC. Translated: CASGVTSGSHEQFF.

This clone was seen a single time. The rearrangement links TRBV29-1 to TRBJ1-2; 10 bases align to TRBD1. The CDR3 is 15 amino acids. V lost 4 bases, J lost 5 bases, and 10 bases stayed unmatched. The V gene's germline CDR1 is SQVTM and CDR2 ANQGSEA. CDR3 bases: TGCAGCGTTGTCCGGTGGGACAGGGGACGGTATGGCTACACCTTC. Translating it yields CSVVRWDRGRYGYTF.

The chain couples TRBV27 to TRBJ2-2, with D perhaps TRBD1 or TRBD2 (5 bases each). V gave up 6 bases and J gave up 3 bases, with 14 bases separating them. The germline CDR1 and CDR2 sequences are MNHEY and SMNVEV (reference sequence). The CDR3 has 15 amino acids. CDR3 sequence reads: CASRKERGDTGELFF. As DNA, the CDR3 is TGTGCCAGCAGGAAGGAAAGAGGGGACACCGGGGAGCTGTTTTTT.

The rearrangement links TRBV5-1 to TRBJ1-4, with a possible D match to TRBD1 (5 bases). The germline V and J ends were trimmed by 2 bases and 7 bases, with 12 bases remaining between them. CDR1 and CDR2 from the germline V gene are SGHRS and YFSETQ. The CDR3 runs 14 residues. As DNA, the CDR3 is TGCGCCAGCAGCTTAGGTGGGGGATTTGAAAAACTGTTTTTT. Protein: CASSLGGGFEKLFF.

The chain has TRBV7-2 and TRBJ2-1; the match to TRBD1 covers 8 bases. Germline V gene data show CDR1 as SGHTA and CDR2 as FQGNSA. The CDR3 runs 15 residues. Trimming cost V 7 bases and J 2 bases; bases outside gene matches: 7. DNA for the CDR3: TGTGCCAGCAACGAAGGGACAGGAGCCTACAATGAGCAGTTCTTC. Its translation: CASNEGTGAYNEQFF.

This chain uses TRBV29-1 with TRBJ1-2; no clear D gene. V lost 5 bases to trimming and J lost 8 bases, with 18 bases between them. Germline V gives CDR1 SQVTM, CDR2 ANQGSEA. This CDR3 comprises 13 residues. Here the CDR3 reads CSVLPDPARGYTF. The CDR3 DNA sequence: TGCAGCGTTCTCCCCGACCCGGCGAGGGGCTACACCTTC.

In this sample, this clone turned up once. The CDR3 spells CASSLNLGGNTIYF. In nucleotides, the CDR3 is TGTGCCAGCAGCTTAAATCTCGGGGGAAACACCATATATTTT. The V gene is TRBV11-2, the J gene TRBJ1-3; D remains ambiguous. V lost 2 bases and J lost 4, with 9 bases in between. Per the germline V gene, CDR1 is SGHAT and CDR2 is FQNNGV. The CDR3 runs to 14 residues.

This sequence joins TRBV7-9 and TRBJ2-7; D unclear. Looked up from germline, CDR1 is SEHNR and CDR2 is FQNEAQ (reference sequence). V gave up 5 bases and J gave up 2 bases, with 16 bases separating them. CDR3 length: 15 amino acids. CDR3 sequence: CASSPLGGLAYEQYF. The CDR3 DNA follows: TGTGCCAGCAGCCCTCTAGGCGGATTGGCCTACGAGCAGTACTTC.

The V and J genes are TRBV19 and TRBJ2-5, with TRBD1 matching over 8 bases. Germline V CDR1 and CDR2: LNHDA, SQIVND (reference sequence). The CDR3 loop spans 15 amino acids. V was clipped by 2 bases and J by 5 bases; unmatched bases: 7. CDR3 DNA: TGTGCCAGTAGTATACAGGCCAGGGGGCCGGAGACCCAGTACTTC. It yields the protein CASSIQARGPETQYF.

The count of this clone is one. The chain couples TRBV10-1 to TRBJ2-1; D remains ambiguous. The V end was cut by 2 bases, the J end by 3 bases, with 2 bases between. The CDR3 extends over 12 amino acids. Germline V gene lookup returns CDR1 WNHNN and CDR2 SYGVQD (reference sequence). The CDR3 sequence is CASSEGYNEQFF. The CDR3 DNA reads TGCGCCAGCAGTGAGGGCTACAATGAGCAGTTCTTC.

This clone is a singleton in its sample. The J gene is TRBJ2-1, the V gene TRBV28, with 7 bases matching TRBD2. The germline V gene encodes CDR1 MDHEN and CDR2 SYDVKM. The CDR3 covers 13 residues. Trimming at V came to 8 bases and at J to 2 bases, leaving 3 bases not matched to a gene. CDR3 loop: CASRTSPYNEQFF. Written as DNA, the CDR3 is TGTGCCAGCCGGACTAGTCCCTACAATGAGCAGTTCTTC.

V usage is TRBV5-5 and J usage is TRBJ1-2; D is perhaps TRBD1 (5 bases). The germline V gene has CDR1 SGHKS and CDR2 YYEKEE (reference sequence). Trimming took 0 bases from V and 4 from J, leaving 10 bases between them. The CDR3 length is 14 residues. In DNA form, the CDR3 reads TGTGCCAGCAGCTTGGTTCCAGGGAGCTATGGCTACACCTTC. Translation: CASSLVPGSYGYTF.

The V call is TRBV4-1, the J call TRBJ1-5, with D unclear. V was cut by 0 bases and J by 3 bases, with 9 bases left in between. This CDR3 comprises 15 residues. Germline values: CDR1 MGHRA, CDR2 YSYEKL. CDR3 nucleotide sequence: TGCGCCAGCAGCCAAGATGGCCAGCCCAATCAGCCCCAGCATTTT. Translating gives CASSQDGQPNQPQHF.

The V call is TRBV15, the J call TRBJ2-2; no reliable D call. V was pared by 5 bases and J by 1 base, with 11 bases between. Germline lookup yields CDR1 LNHNV and CDR2 YYDKDF (reference sequence). The length of the CDR3 is 15 residues. The DNA of the CDR3 is TGTGCCACCAGCGCCCGGGCGAAGAACACCGGGGAGCTGTTTTTT. It specifies CATSARAKNTGELFF.

The chain links TRBV7-8 to TRBJ1-5; D is perhaps TRBD1 (5 bases). This CDR3 spans 15 amino acids. Looked up from germline, CDR1 is SGHVS and CDR2 is FQNEAQ. Trimming left V 2 bases short and J 1 base short, with 9 bases between. CDR3 in amino acids: CASSLQGLSNQPQHF. DNA of the CDR3: TGTGCCAGCAGCTTACAGGGTCTAAGCAATCAGCCCCAGCATTTT.

This sequence joins TRBV5-4 and TRBJ2-7; D gene ambiguous. The germline V gene encodes CDR1 SGHNT and CDR2 YYREEE (reference sequence). Between the trimmed V and J ends, which lost 0 bases and 13 bases, there was a span of 20 bases. The CDR3 is 14 amino acids. The CDR3 sequence is CASSLAAPKSGLYF. The CDR3 bases are TGTGCCAGCAGCTTGGCCGCGCCCAAGTCCGGCCTCTACTTC.

The V call is TRBV7-2, the J call TRBJ2-7; 7 nucleotides line up with TRBD2. CDR1 and CDR2 from the germline V gene are SGHTA and FQGNSA. The CDR3 totals 15 residues. The trim removed 2 bases at V and 1 base at J, leaving 5 bases unmatched. CDR3 in amino acids: CASSLIRGSSYEQYF. Here the CDR3 DNA reads TGTGCCAGCAGCTTAATCCGCGGGAGTTCCTACGAGCAGTACTTC.

The chain uses TRBV18 and TRBJ2-3, with TRBD2 identical over 7 bases. V was clipped by 4 bases and J by 4 bases; unmatched bases: 11. Germline V gene lookup returns CDR1 KGHSH and CDR2 LQKENI. This CDR3 is 16 amino acids long. CDR3 DNA sequence: TGTGCCAGCTCACTACGGTCGCGGGAGACAGCAGATACGCAGTATTTT. It is translated as CASSLRSRETADTQYF.

This clone was counted once. The chain combines TRBV9 with TRBJ2-7, with 9 bases fitting TRBD1. The CDR3 totals 15 residues. Germline values: CDR1 SGDLS, CDR2 YYNGEE. V trimming: 4 bases; J trimming: 1 base; junction bases outside the gene matches: 6. CDR3: CASSPATGGSYEQYF. The CDR3 nucleotides are TGTGCCAGCAGCCCAGCGACAGGGGGGTCCTACGAGCAGTACTTC. Filled out from reference TRBV9 and TRBJ2-7, the complete variable domain reads DSGVTQTPKHLITATGQRVTLRCSPRSGDLSVYWYQQSLDQGLQFLIQYYNGEERAKGNILERFSAQQFPDLHSELNLSSLELGDSALYFCASSPATGGSYEQYFGPGTRLTVT.

J is TRBJ2-3 and V is TRBV7-3; D remains unclear. Trimming removed 5 bases at V and 8 bases at J, with 14 bases between. The CDR3 is 13 amino acids. Germline V gene sequence: CDR1 SGHTA, CDR2 FQGTGA. The CDR3 nucleotides are TGTGCCAGCAGCCCACAACAGCACCGTACGCAGTATTTT. Amino acid sequence: CASSPQQHRTQYF.

This chain uses TRBV10-1 with TRBJ2-7; unclear D gene. CDR3 length: 12 amino acids. Between the trimmed V and J ends, which lost 2 bases and 6 bases, there was a span of 8 bases. The germline V gene has CDR1 WNHNN and CDR2 SYGVQD (reference sequence). The CDR3 coding sequence is TGCGCCAGCAGTGAGCCTGCGTCCGAGCAGTACTTC. Translation gives CASSEPASEQYF.

On this clone: The identical CDR3 is also encoded by other nucleotide sequences in the sample. The CDR3 spells CASSLRDRNYEQYF. The CDR3 DNA reads TGCGCCAGCAGCTTGCGGGACAGAAACTACGAGCAGTACTTC. The rearrangement uses TRBV5-1 and TRBJ2-7; 7 positions agree with TRBD1. Per the germline V gene, CDR1 is SGHRS and CDR2 is YFSETQ. CDR3 length: 14 amino acids. The V and J ends lost 1 base and 3 bases, in that order; junction bases with no gene match: 4.